This TCR beta chain originates from a study of TIL therapy for anti-PD-1-resistant metastatic lung cancer. Study information: Tumors carried a median roughly 1.6 non-synonymous mutations per megabase.

The CDR3 length is 17 residues. The trim removed 5 bases at V and 5 bases at J, leaving 10 bases unmatched. Germline V CDR1 and CDR2: MNHEY, SMNVEV (reference sequence). The immunoSEQ assay was v3. Survey-level samples got approximately 2.1 million read pairs; deep-level samples got roughly 4.5-6.5 million. The data were produced by immunoSEQ multiplex PCR, yet TCRdb's version contains in-frame clones alone and is incomplete. Of about 15,000 clones in the sample, roughly 88% were seen once. Note on this clone: What it binds is unknown.

Study conclusions and caveats: After infusion, TIL clonotypes partly replaced peripheral T cells and declined over months. Patients were highly selected, enriched for treatment-naive, never-smoker and oncogene-addicted cases.

Sample time point: pre-treatment sample, taken before nivolumab and TIL therapy. The sequence came from a person aged 25 to 80 with non-small cell lung cancer. The chain employs TRBV27 and TRBJ2-5; TRBD2 matches at 14 bases. The sample here was blood, taken at baseline. CDR3 residues: CASSTRLAGGGRETQYF. The CDR3 region has the DNA TGTGCCAGCAGTACCCGACTAGCGGGAGGGGGGAGGGAGACCCAGTACTTC.